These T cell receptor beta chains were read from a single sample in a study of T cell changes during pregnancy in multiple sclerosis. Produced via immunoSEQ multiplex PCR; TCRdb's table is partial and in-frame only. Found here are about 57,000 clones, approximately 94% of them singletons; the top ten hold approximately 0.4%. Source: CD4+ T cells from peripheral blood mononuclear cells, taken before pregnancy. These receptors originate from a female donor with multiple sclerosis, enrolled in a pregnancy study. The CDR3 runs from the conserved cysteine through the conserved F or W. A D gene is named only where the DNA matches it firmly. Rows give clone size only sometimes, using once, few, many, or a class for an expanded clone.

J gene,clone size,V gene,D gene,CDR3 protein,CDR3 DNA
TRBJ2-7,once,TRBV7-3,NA,CASSETYQRYF,TGTGCCAGCAGCGAGACCTACCAGCGGTACTTC
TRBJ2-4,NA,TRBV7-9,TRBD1,CASRSDRVSAKNIQYF,TGTGCCAGCAGGTCAGACAGGGTATCAGCCAAAAACATTCAGTACTTC
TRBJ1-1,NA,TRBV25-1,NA,CASSEFGGSEAFF,TGTGCCAGCAGTGAATTCGGGGGATCTGAAGCTTTCTTT
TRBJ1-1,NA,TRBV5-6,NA,CASSFLSGGEAFF,TGTGCCAGCAGCTTTTTATCCGGGGGTGAAGCTTTCTTT
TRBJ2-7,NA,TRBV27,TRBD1,CASGGQRAYEQYF,TGTGCCAGCGGGGGACAGAGAGCCTACGAGCAGTACTTC
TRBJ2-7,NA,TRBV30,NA,CAWSLGEQYF,TGTGCCTGGAGCCTCGGGGAGCAGTACTTC
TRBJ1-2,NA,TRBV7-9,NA,CASSLIQGLSGYTF,TGTGCCAGCAGCTTAATCCAGGGTCTGAGCGGCTACACCTTC
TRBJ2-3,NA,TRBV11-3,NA,CASSPRHRPDTQYF,TGTGCCAGCAGCCCCCGACACAGGCCAGATACGCAGTATTTT
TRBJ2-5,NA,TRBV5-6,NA,CASSYLTSGPQETQYF,TGTGCCAGCAGCTACCTGACTAGTGGGCCTCAAGAGACCCAGTACTTC
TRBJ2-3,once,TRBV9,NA,CASSVLEGEWADTQYF,TGTGCCAGCAGCGTACTCGAGGGGGAGTGGGCAGATACGCAGTATTTT
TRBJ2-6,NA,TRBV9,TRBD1,CASSGRTGGYSGANVLTF,TGTGCCAGCAGCGGGAGGACAGGGGGTTACTCTGGGGCCAACGTCCTGACTTTC
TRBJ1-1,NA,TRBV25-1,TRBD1,CASSPLPGQGMNTEAFF,TGTGCCAGCAGTCCCCTGCCGGGACAGGGGATGAACACTGAAGCTTTCTTT
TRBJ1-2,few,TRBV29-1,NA,CSVHRQDRGYTF,TGCAGCGTCCATCGACAGGACCGAGGCTACACCTTC
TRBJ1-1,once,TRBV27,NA,CASSLLGRGRGTEAFF,TGTGCCAGCAGTTTATTAGGGCGGGGGCGCGGAACTGAAGCTTTCTTT
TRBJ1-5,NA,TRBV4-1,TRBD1,CASGTVAAPEHF,TGCGCCAGCGGGACAGTAGCTGCCCCCGAGCATTTT
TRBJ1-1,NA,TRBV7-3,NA,CASSFQGGDTEAFF,TGTGCCAGCAGCTTTCAGGGTGGCGACACTGAAGCTTTCTTT
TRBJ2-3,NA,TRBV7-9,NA,CASSLQTDTQYF,TGTGCCAGCAGCTTACAGACAGATACGCAGTATTTT
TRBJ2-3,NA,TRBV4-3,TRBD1,CASSAGTGYISTDTQYF,TGCGCCAGCAGCGCCGGGACAGGGTACATTAGCACAGATACGCAGTATTTT
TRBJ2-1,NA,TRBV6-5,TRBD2,CASTNPSGTHNEQFF,TGTGCCAGCACCAACCCTAGCGGGACCCACAATGAGCAGTTCTTC
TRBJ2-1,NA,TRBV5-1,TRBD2,CASSLASGGYNEQFF,TGCGCCAGCAGCTTGGCCAGCGGGGGCTACAATGAGCAGTTCTTC
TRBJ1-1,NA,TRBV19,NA,CASSAGQQMNTEAFF,TGTGCCAGTAGCGCGGGCCAACAGATGAACACTGAAGCTTTCTTT
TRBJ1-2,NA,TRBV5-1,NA,CASSFEGDYGYTF,TGCGCCAGCAGCTTTGAGGGGGACTATGGCTACACCTTC
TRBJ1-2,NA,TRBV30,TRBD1,CAWSVLGQSYGYTF,TGTGCCTGGAGTGTACTGGGACAGTCCTATGGCTACACCTTC
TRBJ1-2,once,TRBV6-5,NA,CASSGPGGMHGYTF,TGTGCCAGCAGTGGGCCGGGGGGTATGCATGGCTACACCTTC
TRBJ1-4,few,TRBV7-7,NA,CASSRTVGNEKLFF,TGTGCCAGCAGCAGGACAGTCGGGAATGAAAAACTGTTTTTT
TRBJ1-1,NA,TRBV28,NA,CASSSHGQRLEAFF,TGTGCCAGCAGTTCCCACGGACAGAGGCTTGAAGCTTTCTTT
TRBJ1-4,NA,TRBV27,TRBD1,CASSSPGTGGKKLFF,TGTGCCAGCAGTTCCCCCGGGACAGGGGGTAAAAAACTGTTTTTT
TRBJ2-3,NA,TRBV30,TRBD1,CAWSSGQGADTQYF,TGTGCCTGGTCCTCGGGACAGGGGGCAGATACGCAGTATTTT
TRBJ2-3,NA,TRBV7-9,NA,CASSLEAGGTDTQYF,TGTGCCAGCAGCTTAGAAGCTGGAGGGACAGATACGCAGTATTTT
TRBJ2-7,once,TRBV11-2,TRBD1,CASSLDRGGYSYEQYF,TGTGCCAGCAGCTTAGATCGAGGGGGCTACTCCTACGAGCAGTACTTC
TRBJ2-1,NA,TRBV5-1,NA,CASSSLGGVINNEQFF,TGCGCCAGCAGTTCCTTGGGGGGAGTGATCAACAATGAGCAGTTCTTC
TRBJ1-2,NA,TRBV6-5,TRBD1,CASSSTDRVDYGYTF,TGTGCCAGCAGTTCCACGGACAGGGTAGACTATGGCTACACCTTC
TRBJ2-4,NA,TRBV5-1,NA,CASSPRSSREGIQYF,TGCGCCAGCAGCCCCCGTAGCTCCCGGGAAGGCATTCAGTACTTC
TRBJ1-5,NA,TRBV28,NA,CASMGMGAGSNQPQHF,TGTGCCAGCATGGGAATGGGGGCGGGCAGCAATCAGCCCCAGCATTTT
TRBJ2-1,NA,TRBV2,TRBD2,CASSSVRAGYYNEQFF,TGTGCCAGCAGTTCCGTCCGAGCGGGATACTACAATGAGCAGTTCTTC
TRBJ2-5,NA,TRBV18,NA,CASSSGSGETQYF,TGTGCCAGCTCAAGTGGGTCAGGGGAGACCCAGTACTTC
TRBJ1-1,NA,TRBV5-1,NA,CASSLARGQTSTSTEAFF,TGCGCCAGCAGCTTGGCCAGAGGACAGACCTCCACGAGCACTGAAGCTTTCTTT
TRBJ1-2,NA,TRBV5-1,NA,CASSLVGSFYGYTF,TGCGCCAGCAGCTTGGTTGGCAGTTTCTATGGCTACACCTTC
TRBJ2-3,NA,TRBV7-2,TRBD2,CASSPETSAYTDTQYF,TGTGCCAGCAGCCCTGAGACTAGCGCCTACACAGATACGCAGTATTTT
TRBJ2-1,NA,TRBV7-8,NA,CASSLGGRGYNEQFF,TGTGCCAGCAGTCTCGGGGGGCGGGGCTACAATGAGCAGTTCTTC
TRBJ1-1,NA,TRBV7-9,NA,CASSSGQRNTEAFF,TGTGCCAGCAGCTCAGGACAGCGGAACACTGAAGCTTTCTTT
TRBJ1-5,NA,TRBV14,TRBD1,CASSQTGGNQPQHF,TGTGCCAGCAGCCAGACAGGGGGCAATCAGCCCCAGCATTTT
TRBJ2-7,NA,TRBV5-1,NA,CASSPAGGSHSYEQYF,TGCGCCAGCAGCCCGGCAGGGGGGAGCCACTCCTACGAGCAGTACTTC
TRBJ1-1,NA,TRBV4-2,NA,CASSQEPRQAMNTEAFF,TGTGCCAGCAGCCAAGAGCCCCGACAGGCCATGAACACTGAAGCTTTCTTT
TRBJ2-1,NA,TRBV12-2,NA,CASRLLGLAVYNEQFF,TGTGCAAGTCGCCTCCTGGGACTAGCGGTATACAATGAGCAGTTCTTC
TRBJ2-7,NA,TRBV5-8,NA,CASSPRDRTYEQYF,TGTGCCAGCAGCCCAAGAGACAGAACCTACGAGCAGTACTTC
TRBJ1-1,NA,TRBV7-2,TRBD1,CASSYGTGGTEAFF,TGTGCCAGCAGCTACGGGACAGGGGGGACTGAAGCTTTCTTT
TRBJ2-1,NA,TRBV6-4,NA,CASSDSALRGEQFF,TGTGCCAGCAGTGACTCGGCCCTTCGAGGAGAGCAGTTCTTC
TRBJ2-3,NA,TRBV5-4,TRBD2,CASSLYMTSGNRADTQYF,TGTGCCAGCAGCCTCTATATGACTAGCGGGAACAGAGCAGATACGCAGTATTTT
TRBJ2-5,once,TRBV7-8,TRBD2,CASSFVLAGKETQYF,TGTGCCAGCAGCTTTGTACTAGCGGGAAAAGAGACCCAGTACTTC
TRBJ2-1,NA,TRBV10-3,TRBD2,CAISERLAGNNNEQFF,TGTGCCATCAGTGAGAGACTAGCGGGAAACAACAATGAGCAGTTCTTC
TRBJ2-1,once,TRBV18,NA,CASSPRSSYNEQFF,TGTGCCAGCTCACCAAGGAGCTCCTACAATGAGCAGTTCTTC
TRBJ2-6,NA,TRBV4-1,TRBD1,CASSQPLSGTASGANVLTF,TGCGCCAGCAGCCAACCCTTGTCCGGGACAGCCTCTGGGGCCAACGTCCTGACTTTC
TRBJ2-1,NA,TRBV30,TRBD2,CAWSRGLAGDWQFF,TGTGCCTGGAGTCGGGGACTAGCGGGAGATTGGCAGTTCTTC
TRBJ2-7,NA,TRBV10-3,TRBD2,CAIRGTSGTSDSYEQYF,TGTGCCATCAGGGGAACTTCCGGGACTAGCGATTCCTACGAGCAGTACTTC